This T cell receptor (beta chain) was captured in a study of cytomegalovirus exposure and HLA in healthy donors. Study as a whole: Some 85 million unique TCRs, all from HLA-typed donors, were included in an early release of the data. General study findings and limits: Later findings reportedly placed an Asian-associated ancestry cluster below the approximately 620-donor mean for N-insertions. Serostatus for CMV was the only available immune exposure information.

60 Vbeta and 13 Jbeta primers were used in PCR. Measured with immunoSEQ multiplex PCR; TCRdb has only the in-frame clones, and not every one. The table lists about 120,000 clones, about 80% of them singletons. With regard to this clone: Antigen: not known.

With V trimmed by 5 bases and J by 0 bases, 4 bases remained unmatched. CDR1 is MNHNS and CDR2 is SASEGT in the germline V gene. This CDR3 has 15 amino acids. The receptor was derived from a woman between 40 and 50 years old in good health and CMV-seropositive. The V gene is TRBV6-1, the J gene TRBJ2-1; 7 nucleotides line up with TRBD2. The sequenced sample was PBMCs. CDR3 nucleotides: TGTGCCAGCAGTTTAGCGGGTAGCTCCTACAATGAGCAGTTCTTC. Translating it yields CASSLAGSSYNEQFF.